The 14 T cell receptor beta chains in this list originate from one sample, sequenced in a study of memory CD4+ T cells and cytomegalovirus serostatus. The sort gate was single viable CD3+CD4+CD8-CD45RO+ cells for memory CD4+ T cells. The method was immunoSEQ multiplex PCR; TCRdb's version includes in-frame clones alone and lacks a portion of them. The sample consists of approximately 53,000 clones, under 90% of them appearing once. Sequencing input: memory CD4+ T cells from blood. These receptors were collected from an adult in good health and CMV-seronegative.

This chain links TRBV5-1 with TRBJ2-3; 8 bases line up with TRBD1. The CDR3 contains 16 residues. V was clipped by 4 bases and J by 1 base; unmatched bases: 8. The germline V gene encodes CDR1 SGHRS and CDR2 YFSETQ. The chain's CDR3 is CASSIPETGGTDTQYF. CDR3 nucleotides: TGCGCCAGCAGCATACCCGAGACAGGGGGCACAGATACGCAGTATTTT.

This clone was seen only once. The rearrangement joins TRBV19 to TRBJ1-3; the match to TRBD1 covers 7 bases. Losses at the gene ends were 5 bases for V and 0 bases for J; bases not matched to a gene: 7. This CDR3 is built from 16 residues. Germline V lookup: CDR1 LNHDA, CDR2 SQIVND (reference sequence). CDR3 sequence: CASSDPGQSSGNTIYF. The CDR3 nucleotides read TGTGCCAGTAGTGACCCGGGACAGAGCTCTGGAAACACCATATATTTT.

In this sample, this clone turned up once. The V and J genes are TRBV30 and TRBJ1-6, with D uncertain. The CDR3 is 15 amino acids. V was pared by 7 bases and J by 5 bases, with 18 bases between. In germline, CDR1 is GTSNPN, CDR2 SVGIG (reference sequence). CDR3 in amino acids: CASTLFNTDNSPLHF. The CDR3 nucleotides are TGTGCCTCGACATTATTTAATACCGATAATTCACCCCTCCACTTT.

In this sample, this clone turned up once. This sequence joins TRBV6-1 and TRBJ1-5; no clear D. CDR1 is MNHNS and CDR2 is SASEGT in the germline V gene. V gave up 10 bases and J gave up 6 bases, with 16 bases separating them. This CDR3 contains 13 residues. CDR3 nucleotides: TGTGCCACCACGGGAGGCGGTGGTCAGCCCCAGCATTTT. Residues: CATTGGGGQPQHF.

The chain recombines TRBV14 with TRBJ2-2; the D gene could be TRBD1 or TRBD2 (5 bases each). The CDR3 totals 15 residues. V was shortened by 4 bases and J by 7 bases, with 16 bases between the two germline ends. Germline CDR1 SGHDN, CDR2 FVKESK. CDR3 sequence: CASSPRDVKGGELFF. The CDR3 nucleotides read TGTGCCAGCAGCCCCAGGGACGTGAAGGGCGGGGAGCTGTTTTTT.

The J gene is TRBJ1-2, the V gene TRBV4-1; possible D gene TRBD1, 5 bases. Trimming shortened V by 4 bases and J by 5 bases, and 38 bases separated the two germline ends. The germline gives CDR1 MGHRA, CDR2 YSYEKL. This CDR3 region has 22 residues. The CDR3 region is CASSPAPGPPRHPPYTTYGYTF. The CDR3 region has the DNA TGCGCCAGCAGCCCCGCGCCAGGGCCCCCGCGCCACCCTCCCTACACTACATATGGCTACACCTTC.

The CDR3 nucleotides read TGCGCCAGCAGCTTGGTTCGGCAGGGGGGTACTGAAGCTTTCTTT. Protein sequence: CASSLVRQGGTEAFF. V gene TRBV5-1 combines with J gene TRBJ1-1; 7 bases are a match to TRBD1. The CDR3 covers 15 residues. V trimming: 0 bases; J trimming: 5 bases; junction bases outside the gene matches: 7. CDR1 is SGHRS, CDR2 YFSETQ, per germline.

V gene TRBV11-2 combines with J gene TRBJ1-6; D unresolved. Between the trimmed V and J ends, which lost 0 bases and 9 bases, there was a span of 12 bases. Germline CDR1 SGHAT, CDR2 FQNNGV. This CDR3 spans 15 amino acids. The CDR3: CASSLDRVGSSPLHF. The CDR3 DNA sequence: TGTGCCAGCAGCTTAGATCGGGTAGGGAGTTCACCCCTCCACTTT.

This rearrangement joins TRBV7-2 to TRBJ2-7; D gene ambiguous. In germline, CDR1 is SGHTA, CDR2 FQGNSA. CDR3 length: 13 residues. Trimming shortened V by 6 bases and J by 0 bases, and 9 bases separated the two germline ends. The CDR3 DNA reads TGTGCCAGCAGGCCAGCGAGCTCCTACGAGCAGTACTTC. It is translated as CASRPASSYEQYF.

V gene TRBV11-2 combines with J gene TRBJ2-7, with 7 nucleotides matching TRBD1. The CDR3 runs to 16 residues. Germline V CDR1 and CDR2: SGHAT, FQNNGV. J was trimmed by 1 base and V by 1 base; bases with no gene match: 7. CDR3 DNA sequence: TGTGCCAGCAGCTTAGGGATGGACAGGACATCCTACGAGCAGTACTTC. The encoded protein is CASSLGMDRTSYEQYF.

The V call is TRBV19, the J call TRBJ1-6; no reliable D call. This CDR3 comprises 15 residues. V lost 4 bases and J lost 0, with 7 bases in between. Germline V gives CDR1 LNHDA, CDR2 SQIVND (reference sequence). DNA of the CDR3: TGTGCCAGTAGTAGTGGGAGCTCCTATAATTCACCCCTCCACTTT. Translating gives CASSSGSSYNSPLHF.

The chain couples TRBV13 to TRBJ2-7; TRBD2 matches 10 bases. Trimming at V came to 4 bases and at J to 7 bases, leaving 10 bases not matched to a gene. This CDR3 is built from 15 residues. From germline, CDR1 is PRHDT and CDR2 FYEKMQ (reference sequence). CDR3 protein: CASSSLAGAFLEQYF. The CDR3 region has the DNA TGTGCCAGCAGCTCTCTAGCGGGGGCCTTTCTGGAGCAGTACTTC. Drawing the rest from reference TRBV13 and TRBJ2-7, the complete variable domain is AAGVIQSPRHLIKEKRETATLKCYPIPRHDTVYWYQQGPGQDPQFLISFYEKMQSDKGSIPDRFSAQQFSDYHSELNMSSLELGDSALYFCASSSLAGAFLEQYFGPGTRLTVT.

The chain carries TRBV29-1 and TRBJ1-1; D perhaps matches TRBD1 (5 bases). In germline, CDR1 is SQVTM, CDR2 ANQGSEA. V was clipped by 7 bases and J by 0 bases, with 15 bases between them. The CDR3 is 14 amino acids. CDR3 in amino acids: CSAQKGTVNTEAFF. CDR3 DNA: TGCAGCGCGCAAAAGGGGACGGTGAACACTGAAGCTTTCTTT.

The rearrangement uses TRBV5-1 and TRBJ1-4, with 9 bases identical to TRBD1. The CDR3 is 13 amino acids. Trimming removed 5 bases from V and 8 bases from J; junction bases left unmatched: 4. Germline V gene lookup returns CDR1 SGHRS and CDR2 YFSETQ. The CDR3 DNA is TGCGCCAGCAGATACGGGACAGGGGAAAAACTGTTTTTT. It is translated as CASRYGTGEKLFF. The full variable domain, rest sourced from reference TRBV5-1 and TRBJ1-4, is KAGVTQTPRYLIKTRGQQVTLSCSPISGHRSVSWYQQTPGQGLQFLFEYFSETQRNKGNFPGRFSGRQFSNSRSEMNVSTLELGDSALYLCASRYGTGEKLFFGSGTQLSVL.